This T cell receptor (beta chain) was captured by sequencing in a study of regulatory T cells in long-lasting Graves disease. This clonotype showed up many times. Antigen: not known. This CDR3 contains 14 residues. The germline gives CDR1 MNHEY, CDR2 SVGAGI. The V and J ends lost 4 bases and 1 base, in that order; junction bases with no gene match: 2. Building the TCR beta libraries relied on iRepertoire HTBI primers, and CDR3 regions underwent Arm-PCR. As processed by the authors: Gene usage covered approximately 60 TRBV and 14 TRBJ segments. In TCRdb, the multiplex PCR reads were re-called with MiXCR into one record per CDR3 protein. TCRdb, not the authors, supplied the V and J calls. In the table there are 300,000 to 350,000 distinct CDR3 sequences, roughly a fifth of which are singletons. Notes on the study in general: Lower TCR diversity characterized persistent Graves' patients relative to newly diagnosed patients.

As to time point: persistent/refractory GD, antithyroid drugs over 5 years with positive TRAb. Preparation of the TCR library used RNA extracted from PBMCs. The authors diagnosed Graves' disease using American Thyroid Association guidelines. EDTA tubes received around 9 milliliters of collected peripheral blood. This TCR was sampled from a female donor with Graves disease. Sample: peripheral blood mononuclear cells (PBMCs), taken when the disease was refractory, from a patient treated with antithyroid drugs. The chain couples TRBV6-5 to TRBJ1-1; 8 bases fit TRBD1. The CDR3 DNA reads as TGTGCCAGCAGTTGGACAGGGCGGAACACTGAAGCTTTCTTT. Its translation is CASSWTGRNTEAFF.